These 11 T cell receptor beta chains came from one sample sequenced in a study of blood T cells in healthy people across ages. Sample-barcoded 5' priming and a J-beta primer mix drove a second PCR of about 6 to 12 cycles. TCRdb re-called the 5' RACE reads through MiXCR, storing one row per CDR3 protein. The sample holds about 690,000 distinct CDR3 sequences, 35% to 50% seen once. The source material was blood. The source is a man of 80 years or more in good health.

This clonotype showed up just a few times. V and J are TRBV7-2 and TRBJ2-5; D ambiguous. Germline values: CDR1 SGHTA, CDR2 FQGNSA. V was cut by 5 bases and J by 0 bases, with 13 bases left in between. This CDR3 comprises 15 residues. The CDR3 DNA follows: TGTGCCAGCAGCATGGGCGGAGCGTACCAAGAGACCCAGTACTTC. Protein: CASSMGGAYQETQYF.

CDR3 sequence: CASSTGAYNSPLHF. The CDR3 DNA reads TGTGCCAGCAGCACCGGGGCTTATAATTCACCCCTCCACTTT. The chain recombines TRBV7-2 with TRBJ1-6; perhaps TRBD1 as D (5 bases). CDR1 and CDR2 from the germline V gene are SGHTA and FQGNSA. CDR3 size: 14 residues. Between the trimmed V and J ends, which lost 5 bases and 4 bases, there was a span of 9 bases.

The genes are TRBV7-2 and TRBJ1-2, with D hard to call. There are 11 residues in the CDR3. Trimming took off 0 bases at V and 9 bases at J, with 5 bases between the two ends. The V gene's germline CDR1 is SGHTA and CDR2 FQGNSA. The DNA for the CDR3 is TGTGCCAGCAGCTTAGCGGGTAGCTACACCTTC. As protein: CASSLAGSYTF.

This clonotype has more than one count but fewer than ten. The J gene is TRBJ2-1, the V gene TRBV7-9; D unclear. Germline loops: CDR1 SEHNR, CDR2 FQNEAQ (reference sequence). The CDR3 is 13 amino acids. Trimming removed 4 bases at V and 6 bases at J, with 10 bases between. CDR3 in amino acids: CASSSPPSNEQFF. The CDR3 nucleotides read TGTGCCAGCAGCTCGCCCCCTAGCAATGAGCAGTTCTTC.

CDR3 region: CASSGGRGRFNIQYF. CDR3 nucleotide sequence: TGTGCCAGCAGTGGGGGCAGGGGGCGGTTTAACATTCAGTACTTC. J is TRBJ2-5 and V is TRBV12-3 or TRBV12-4, with 8 bases aligning to TRBD1. The assigned J gene may be wrong: the sequence end matches TRBJ2-4 better. CDR3 length: 15 amino acids.

This chain links TRBV30 with TRBJ2-1; TRBD1 matches at 9 bases. This CDR3 contains 14 residues. With 2 bases clipped from V and 6 bases from J, the junction kept 5 bases outside the gene matches. CDR1 and CDR2 from the germline V gene are GTSNPN and SVGIG (reference sequence). The CDR3 bases are TGTGCCTGGAGTCTTGGGACAGGGAGCAATGAGCAGTTCTTC. Translated: CAWSLGTGSNEQFF.

The V call is TRBV28, the J call TRBJ2-5; maybe TRBD1 (6 bases). The CDR3 spans 16 residues. Germline assignment: CDR1 MDHEN and CDR2 SYDVKM. Trimming shortened V by 6 bases and J by 1 base, and 18 bases separated the two germline ends. The CDR3 reads CASRKTGKKSQETQYF. In DNA form, the CDR3 reads TGTGCCAGCAGGAAAACAGGGAAAAAATCCCAAGAGACCCAGTACTTC. The complete variable domain, with remaining parts taken from reference TRBV28 and TRBJ2-5, reads DVKVTQSSRYLVKRTGEKVFLECVQDMDHENMFWYRQDPGLGLRLIYFSYDVKMKEKGDIPEGYSVSREKKERFSLILESASTNQTSMYLCASRKTGKKSQETQYFGPGTRLLVL.

J is TRBJ1-5 and V is TRBV10-2, with D uncertain. The CDR3 runs 14 residues. The V end lost 3 bases, the J end lost 6 bases, and 12 bases lay between the germline ends. Per the germline V gene, CDR1 is WSHSY and CDR2 is SAAADI. Here the CDR3 DNA reads TGCGCCAGCAGTGATGCGGGCAACGGTCAGCCCCAGCATTTT. Translated, it gives CASSDAGNGQPQHF.

The J gene is TRBJ1-1, the V gene TRBV6-5; D remains unclear. V was clipped by 6 bases and J by 1 base, with 12 bases between them. The CDR3 covers 14 residues. CDR1 is MNHEY and CDR2 is SVGAGI in the germline V gene. CDR3: CASSSRAQNTEAFF. The DNA for the CDR3 is TGTGCCAGCAGCTCCCGGGCTCAGAACACTGAAGCTTTCTTT.

This chain connects TRBV7-8 to TRBJ2-1; TRBD2 might be the D (6 bases). V gave up 1 base and J gave up 0 bases, with 13 bases separating them. This CDR3 has 17 amino acids. Per the germline V gene, CDR1 is SGHVS and CDR2 is FQNEAQ. Here the CDR3 DNA reads TGTGCCAGCAGCTTAGGCCTCGGGAGAAGCTCCTACAATGAGCAGTTCTTC. Translated, it gives CASSLGLGRSSYNEQFF.

V usage is TRBV5-5 and J usage is TRBJ1-1; weak D call: TRBD1 (6 bases). With 0 bases removed from V and 1 base from J, the gap between germline ends came to 13 bases. The CDR3 has 16 residues. Looked up from germline, CDR1 is SGHKS and CDR2 is YYEKEE (reference sequence). CDR3 loop: CASSLGVARGNTEAFF. The CDR3 region has the DNA TGTGCCAGCAGCTTGGGGGTGGCCAGGGGGAACACTGAAGCTTTCTTT.